This T cell receptor (beta chain) was identified during a study of OX40 agonist ivuxolimab in advanced cancers. Study at large: Age averaged around 58 years (range about 23 to 80), and 82.7% were male.

General study points: The average count of expanded clones was higher among CD8+ T cells than among CD4+.

In the case of this clone: The target antigen is unknown.

TCRdb keeps only in-frame clones here, not all; method: immunoSEQ multiplex PCR. Among about 80,000 clones listed, 70% to 90% were seen once. The CDR3 is made up of 14 amino acids. The germline gives CDR1 MGHRA, CDR2 YSYEKL. Trimming took 0 bases from V and 5 from J, leaving 10 bases between them. V gene TRBV4-1 combines with J gene TRBJ1-1, with D perhaps matching TRBD1 (5 bases). Material: CD4+ or CD8+ T cells sorted from blood, obtained in a trial of the OX40 agonist ivuxolimab. This sequence was found in an adult with an advanced solid tumor such as melanoma, head and neck, liver or kidney cancer. CDR3 DNA sequence: TGCGCCAGCAGCCAAGAGGAGGGGAGTACTGAAGCTTTCTTT. This codes for CASSQEEGSTEAFF.